These T cell receptor beta chains were read from a single sample in a study of blood T cell repertoires in COVID-19. Some clones are missing from TCRdb's copy, which holds only in-frame ones; the method was immunoSEQ multiplex PCR. The sample holds approximately 210,000 clones; 75% to 90% are singletons and the top ten take 5.1%. Sequencing was carried out using peripheral blood. The receptors come from a human donor in a cohort sampled during active COVID-19. Both conserved end residues are part of each CDR3. D genes are given only for firm matches. Clone sizes are given selectively: once, few, many, or a class where the clone is expanded.

D | J | V | size | CDR3 | DNA
TRBD2 | TRBJ2-7 | TRBV2 | - | CASKILAPRSSYEQYF | TGTGCCAGCAAGATACTAGCGCCCAGGAGCTCCTACGAGCAGTACTTC
TRBD2 | TRBJ2-2 | TRBV19 | - | CASSPHVTSGRETGELFF | TGTGCCAGTTCTCCCCACGTGACTAGCGGGAGGGAAACCGGGGAGCTGTTTTTT
TRBD1 | TRBJ2-7 | TRBV6-2/TRBV6-3 | many | CASSYGETGPYEQYF | TGTGCCAGCAGTTATGGTGAGACAGGGCCCTACGAGCAGTACTTC
- | TRBJ1-3 | TRBV4-3 | - | CASSQEEGYLTGNTIYF | TGCGCCAGCAGCCAAGAGGAGGGGTACTTAACTGGAAACACCATATATTTT
TRBD2 | TRBJ2-7 | TRBV5-4 | - | CASSLSRTSRIYEQYF | TGTGCCAGCAGCTTGAGCCGGACTAGTCGTATCTACGAGCAGTACTTC
- | TRBJ2-5 | TRBV21-1 | - | CASSKVVGGGRGQETQYF | TGTGCCAGCAGCAAAGTCGTGGGGGGCGGGAGAGGGCAAGAGACCCAGTACTTC
TRBD2 | TRBJ2-1 | TRBV18 | - | CASSPVTGHSGRAVNEQFF | TGTGCCAGCTCACCAGTCACAGGACATAGCGGGAGGGCCGTAAATGAGCAGTTCTTC
TRBD1 | TRBJ1-2 | TRBV7-9 | - | CASSSMTGNYGYTF | TGTGCCAGCAGCTCTATGACAGGGAACTATGGCTACACCTTC
TRBD1 | TRBJ2-2 | TRBV19 | few | CASSRETGGFGELFF | TGTGCCAGTAGTAGGGAGACAGGGGGTTTCGGGGAGCTGTTTTTT
- | TRBJ2-7 | TRBV28 | - | CASSRAYEQYF | TGTGCCAGCAGTCGAGCCTACGAGCAGTACTTC
- | TRBJ2-5 | TRBV7-2 | - | CASSRWATTEETQYF | TGTGCCAGCAGCCGCTGGGCCACGACGGAAGAGACCCAGTACTTC
- | TRBJ1-2 | TRBV4-3 | - | CASSQALLAPGLYGYTF | TGCGCCAGCAGCCAAGCCCTCCTGGCCCCGGGATTATATGGCTACACCTTC
TRBD1 | TRBJ1-2 | TRBV7-9 | few | CASSPQGAGGYTF | TGTGCCAGCAGCCCCCAGGGGGCTGGCGGCTACACCTTC
- | TRBJ1-5 | TRBV7-9 | once | CASSFQGTGGNQPQHF | TGTGCCAGCAGCTTCCAGGGAACCGGCGGCAATCAGCCCCAGCATTTT
- | TRBJ2-3 | TRBV27 | medium-sized | CASSFRDSIDTQYF | TGTGCCAGCAGTTTCCGGGACTCCATAGATACGCAGTATTTT
- | TRBJ1-4 | TRBV12-3/TRBV12-4 | - | CASSPGRGEKLFF | TGTGCCAGCAGTCCGGGTAGGGGGGAAAAACTGTTTTTT
TRBD2 | TRBJ2-2 | TRBV5-4 | - | CASSSPSGRVNTGELFF | TGTGCCAGCAGCTCGCCCAGCGGGAGGGTGAACACCGGGGAGCTGTTTTTT
TRBD2 | TRBJ2-1 | TRBV6-2/TRBV6-3 | - | CASSSLSGRLYNEQFF | TGTGCCAGCAGTTCCCTCAGCGGGAGGCTCTACAATGAGCAGTTCTTC
TRBD1 | TRBJ1-3 | TRBV7-2 | once | CASSRDRGPGNTIYF | TGTGCCAGCAGCCGCGACAGGGGCCCTGGAAACACCATATATTTT
- | TRBJ2-7 | TRBV5-1 | - | CASSLTGEEYEQYF | TGCGCCAGCAGCTTAACAGGGGAGGAGTACGAGCAGTACTTC
- | TRBJ1-1 | TRBV28 | once | CASSVQGQVLAFF | TGTGCCAGCAGTGTACAGGGTCAAGTGCTCGCTTTCTTT
TRBD1 | TRBJ2-7 | TRBV19 | - | CASSKGTEASYEQYF | TGTGCCAGTAGTAAGGGGACAGAGGCCTCCTACGAGCAGTACTTC
TRBD1 | TRBJ2-3 | TRBV7-2 | - | CASSVQGVGGTDTQYF | TGTGCCAGCAGCGTACAGGGGGTTGGTGGCACAGATACGCAGTATTTT
- | TRBJ2-1 | TRBV5-4 | once | CASSPLPSSYNEQFF | TGTGCCAGCAGCCCCCTTCCTAGCTCCTACAATGAGCAGTTCTTC
- | TRBJ1-2 | TRBV6-5 | once | CASSTRGGGYTF | TGTGCCAGCAGTACAAGGGGGGGCGGCTACACCTTC
TRBD1 | TRBJ2-1 | TRBV7-9 | few | CASSLGAGTGGYNEQFF | TGTGCCAGCAGCTTAGGGGCCGGGACAGGGGGATACAATGAGCAGTTCTTC
- | TRBJ1-1 | TRBV4-3 | - | CASSQVPGTEAFF | TGCGCCAGCAGCCAAGTTCCAGGTACTGAAGCTTTCTTT
TRBD1 | TRBJ1-1 | TRBV5-1 | - | CASSSRNRGSEAFF | TGCGCCAGCAGCTCCCGGAACAGGGGATCTGAAGCTTTCTTT
TRBD2 | TRBJ2-2 | TRBV3-1/TRBV3-2 | - | CASSSGLAKNTGELFF | TGTGCCAGCAGCTCGGGACTAGCGAAAAACACCGGGGAGCTGTTTTTT
TRBD1 | TRBJ1-2 | TRBV15 | - | CATAGQGAYTF | TGTGCCACCGCGGGACAGGGGGCCTACACCTTC
TRBD2 | TRBJ2-2 | TRBV7-3 | few | CASRGDTGELFF | TGTGCCAGCCGGGGGGACACCGGGGAGCTGTTTTTT
TRBD1 | TRBJ1-5 | TRBV2 | - | CASRRDRGKNQPQHF | TGTGCCAGCAGGAGGGACAGGGGGAAGAATCAGCCCCAGCATTTT
- | TRBJ1-4 | TRBV5-6 | - | CASSLGSNEKLFF | TGTGCCAGCAGCCTCGGGAGTAATGAAAAACTGTTTTTT
TRBD2 | TRBJ2-2 | TRBV5-5 | - | CASSSLAGGPRTTGELFF | TGTGCCAGCAGCTCGCTAGCGGGAGGGCCAAGGACCACCGGGGAGCTGTTTTTT
- | TRBJ2-5 | TRBV29-1 | - | CSVEGLALETQYF | TGCAGCGTTGAAGGGCTAGCGCTGGAGACCCAGTACTTC
- | TRBJ2-3 | TRBV27 | many | CASSSRTTTDTQYF | TGTGCCAGCAGTTCCCGGACTACCACAGATACGCAGTATTTT
- | TRBJ1-1 | TRBV9 | few | CASSPGLNTEAFF | TGTGCCAGCAGCCCTGGACTCAACACTGAAGCTTTCTTT
- | TRBJ1-2 | TRBV19 | - | CASSSNRVRYTF | TGTGCCAGTAGTTCAAACAGGGTACGCTACACCTTC